The source of this T cell receptor (beta chain) is a study of brain T cells in children with intractable seizures. Study results and limitations: HCMV serostatus was not known, and viral specificity came from CDR3 similarity only. Absence of clones before surgery may stem from lower sequencing depth.

Sequencing used immunoSEQ multiplex PCR; TCRdb keeps in-frame clones, though not all of them. Of 95,000 to 120,000 clones in the sample, approximately 94% are singletons; the top ten hold roughly 4%. The V end lost 5 bases, the J end lost 7 bases, and 17 bases lay between the germline ends. The CDR3 length is 15 residues. Germline values: CDR1 LNHNV, CDR2 YYDKDF (reference sequence). The sequenced cases were selected for having the highest brain T cell transcript signatures. Patients received at least one anti-epileptic drug before surgery. With regard to this clone: Its matching antigen is unknown.

This material consisted of peripheral blood, taken at surgery. The TCR comes from a boy under two years old with hemimegalencephaly and intractable seizures. The gene calls are TRBV15 and TRBJ1-4, with unresolved D. In DNA form, the CDR3 reads TGTGCCACCAGCCGGGGTAGGCGGGGTGGTGAAAAACTGTTTTTT. This sequence encodes CATSRGRRGGEKLFF.